This T cell receptor (beta chain) was sequenced during a study of blood T cell repertoires in COVID-19. Whole-study context: The United States, Italy and Spain supplied acute and convalescent COVID-19 samples.

Cohorts were assigned according to the clinical history that participants reported. Sequencing was performed with immunoSEQ multiplex PCR; in TCRdb, only in-frame clones are kept and a portion is missing. The repertoire holds approximately 270,000 clones, roughly 86% seen once, with roughly 1.9% in the top ten. This CDR3 comprises 15 residues. Germline V gene sequence: CDR1 SGHAT, CDR2 FQNNGV. The ends lost 1 base at V and 5 bases at J; junction bases unmatched: 5. Sequenced material: PBMCs or T cells enriched from blood (not recorded which). The V gene is TRBV11-2, the J gene TRBJ2-1; 7 bases align to TRBD2. The clonotype was recovered from an older woman who had recovered from COVID-19. This CDR3 is CASSLVGGSNNEQFF. The CDR3, as DNA: TGTGCCAGCAGCTTAGTGGGGGGGTCAAACAATGAGCAGTTCTTC.